The entry that follows covers one TCR beta chain sequence. This entry belongs to a study of T cell changes during pregnancy in multiple sclerosis. Assay used: immunoSEQ multiplex PCR; TCRdb lists only in-frame clones, some missing. The sample lists about 48,000 clones; about 93% were seen once. The V gene lost 3 bases and the J gene lost 8 bases, with 16 bases spanning the gap. Germline V gene sequence: CDR1 MDHEN, CDR2 SYDVKM. The CDR3 consists of 14 residues. The origin of this receptor is a female donor with multiple sclerosis, enrolled in a pregnancy study. The specimen was CD4+ T cells from peripheral blood mononuclear cells, collected in the first trimester of pregnancy. The chain employs TRBV28 and TRBJ1-2, with a tentative D call TRBD1 (6 bases). In DNA form, the CDR3 reads TGTGCCAGCAGTTTGACAGGAAGGGCAGACGGCTACACCTTC. This translates into CASSLTGRADGYTF.